Following are 10 T cell receptor beta chains from one sample sequenced in a study of Graves' ophthalmopathy and Graves' hyperthyroidism. RNA transcripts were the source from which TCR beta CDR3 regions were amplified. HTBI primers primed a first-round RT-PCR, and a second-round multiplex PCR followed. TCRdb reprocessed the multiplex PCR reads via MiXCR and lists one record per CDR3 protein. Here the sample spans approximately 460,000 distinct CDR3 sequences, approximately 14% being singletons. The sequenced sample was blood. These receptors all stem from a woman in her twenties or thirties with Graves' ophthalmopathy.

This clonotype was found many times. The chain uses TRBV15 and TRBJ1-1, with TRBD1 matching 8 bases. CDR1 is LNHNV, CDR2 YYDKDF, per germline (reference sequence). The CDR3 length is 12 residues. Trimming removed 10 bases from V and 4 bases from J; junction bases left unmatched: 5. CDR3 DNA sequence: TGTGCCATCCAGGGGGCTGGCACTGAAGCTTTCTTT. Encoded protein: CAIQGAGTEAFF.

About this clonotype itself: A clone one base away is much larger, so this may be a read error. The chain is built from TRBV7-2 and TRBJ2-1, with D perhaps being TRBD1 or TRBD2 (5 bases each). This CDR3 spans 15 amino acids. The V gene's germline CDR1 is SGHTA and CDR2 FQGNSA. The CDR3 sequence is CASSLRVGVYNEHFF. For the CDR3, the DNA is TGTGCCAGCAGCCTCAGGGTGGGAGTCTACAATGAGCATTTCTTC.

The gene calls are TRBV9 and TRBJ2-7, with TRBD2 matching 9 bases. The CDR3 extends over 15 amino acids. The germline V gene has CDR1 SGDLS and CDR2 YYNGEE. With V trimmed by 5 bases and J by 7 bases, 13 bases remained unmatched. The CDR3 here is CASSPRGLAGEEQYF. CDR3 in DNA: TGTGCCAGCAGTCCCCGGGGGTTAGCGGGAGAGGAGCAGTACTTC.

This rearrangement joins TRBV4-1 to TRBJ2-5; D may be TRBD1 or TRBD2 (5 bases each). V was trimmed by 0 bases and J by 4 bases, leaving 9 bases between them. Per germline, CDR1 MGHRA and CDR2 YSYEKL. The CDR3 length is 14 residues. The CDR3 region is CASSQEGPPETQYF. CDR3 in DNA: TGCGCCAGCAGCCAAGAGGGACCCCCAGAGACCCAGTACTTC.

The chain is built from TRBV18 and TRBJ2-7, with TRBD1 as a possible D gene (6 bases). V gave up 4 bases and J gave up 3 bases, with 16 bases separating them. CDR1 and CDR2 from the germline V gene are KGHSH and LQKENI. The CDR3 loop spans 15 amino acids. The DNA of the CDR3 is TGTGCCAGCTCACTCCCCCCAGGGGAAGGCTACGAGCAGTACTTC. Amino acid sequence: CASSLPPGEGYEQYF.

This clonotype was recorded at least ten times. The J gene is TRBJ1-2, the V gene TRBV6-1, with D hard to call. V was pared by 5 bases and J by 4 bases, with 11 bases between. The CDR3 runs to 13 residues. Germline CDR1 MNHNS, CDR2 SASEGT. The CDR3 sequence: CASSPVSGYGYTF. DNA of the CDR3: TGTGCCAGCAGTCCAGTGTCCGGCTATGGCTACACCTTC.

This clonotype has more than one count but fewer than ten. The V call is TRBV7-9, the J call TRBJ2-5; 11 nucleotides align to TRBD1. The trim removed 6 bases at V and 4 bases at J, leaving 7 bases unmatched. Germline CDR1 is SEHNR and CDR2 is FQNEAQ (reference sequence). This CDR3 comprises 15 residues. CDR3 residues: CASRTGTGGRETQYF. The CDR3 DNA is TGTGCCAGCAGGACCGGGACAGGGGGTAGAGAGACCCAGTACTTC.

Ten or more counts support this clonotype. The gene calls are TRBV20-1 and TRBJ2-7; 8 nucleotides agree with TRBD1. The germline CDR1 and CDR2 sequences are DFQATT and SNEGSKA (reference sequence). J gave up 1 base and V 0 bases, and 5 bases lay outside the gene matches. The CDR3 runs to 15 residues. The CDR3 spells CSARDPTGASYEQYF. The CDR3 DNA follows: TGCAGTGCTAGAGATCCGACAGGGGCGTCCTACGAGCAGTACTTC.

This clonotype was counted at least ten times. An end of the junction differs from the germline gene, which may be a read error. The chain's CDR3 is CASSLSFRGGNSPLHF. CDR3 nucleotide sequence: TGTGCCAGCAGTTTATCGTTCAGGGGTGGGAATTCACCTCTCCACTTT. The V and J genes are TRBV27 and TRBJ1-6, with D perhaps matching TRBD1 (6 bases). Germline loops: CDR1 MNHEY, CDR2 SMNVEV (reference sequence). The CDR3 extends over 16 amino acids.

Ten or more counts support this clonotype. V is TRBV6-1 and J is TRBJ2-7; 7 bases line up with TRBD1. CDR1 and CDR2 (germline): MNHNS, SASEGT. V lost 7 bases, J lost 0 bases, and 6 bases stayed unmatched. This CDR3 has 14 residues. The CDR3 here is CASIQRTGSYEQYF. Here the CDR3 DNA reads TGTGCCAGCATCCAACGGACAGGCTCCTACGAGCAGTACTTC.